This T cell receptor (beta chain) was recovered during a study of OX40 agonist ivuxolimab in advanced cancers. General notes on the study: Ivuxolimab was a fully human IgG2 agonistic monoclonal antibody targeting the costimulatory receptor OX40 (CD134). Intravenous ivuxolimab was administered to patients every 2 weeks at six dose levels: 0.01, 0.1, 0.3, 1.5, 3 and 10 mg/kg. Of the 50 to 55 dose-escalation patients, hepatocellular carcinoma was present in around 20, melanoma in roughly 15, renal cell carcinoma in 9 and head and neck cancer in 9. In the dose-escalation cohort, around four fifths of patients were male, and the mean age was approximately 60 years with a range of roughly 23 to 79. Prior anti-PD-1, anti-PD-L1 or anti-CTLA-4 therapy was permitted, and checkpoint inhibitors had been received by roughly two fifths of dose-escalation patients. Three dose-escalation patients achieved partial responses, one with hepatocellular carcinoma and two with cutaneous melanoma. Peripheral TCRbeta sequencing aimed to test whether ivuxolimab altered TCR sequence diversity and caused clonal T-cell expansion. The paper describes the monotherapy dose-escalation part (N of about 52 patients) of the phase I trial of ivuxolimab. What the authors observed across the whole study: At doses from 0.1 to 3.0 mg/kg, clonal expansion was seen in both CD4+ and CD8+ blood T cells between baseline and week 6. After ivuxolimab, CD8+ T cells had more expanded clones than CD4+ T cells on average. Low levels of normalized T-cell clonal expansion were also seen in some patients who did not respond. Partial responders in the 0.1-3.0 mg/kg groups had among the lowest normalized peripheral clonal expansion, especially among CD8+ T cells. The antigen specificity of the clonally expanded peripheral T cells was not determined.

Genomic DNA was isolated from the sorted cells so that the TCRbeta CDR3 region could be sequenced. TCRbeta CDR3 regions were sequenced using the immunoSEQ Assay. Imported from immuneACCESS, the table was reduced by TCRdb to in-frame sequences with V and J called. These copies leave out some clones; in studies compared against another copy, an unresolved V gene accounts for under half, and the cause of the remainder is not known. This sample holds 60,000 or so clones; about 85% were observed only once. The ten largest account for about 4% of the sample. A word on this clone: Its antigen is still unknown. Base qualities are missing; no much larger clone stands one base away.

Based on the germline V gene, the CDR1 and CDR2 sequences are MNHEY and SVGAGI. The CDR3 holds 12 amino acids from the cysteine to the phenylalanine. Only the CDR3 region is kept as DNA, spanning 36 bases read in frame from base 1. Trimming removed 4 bases from V and 8 bases from J, leaving 10 bases between the germline ends. The trial excluded patients who had a history of autoimmune disease or who were on systemic immunosuppression. Peripheral blood for TCR sequencing was collected from all dose cohorts at baseline, on cycle 4 day 1, and on cycle 7 day 1. The samples were drawn from a first-in-human, open-label, multicenter phase I dose-escalation trial of ivuxolimab. Adults with locally advanced or metastatic melanoma, renal cell carcinoma, hepatocellular carcinoma or head and neck squamous cell carcinoma were enrolled in the trial. Before TCR sequencing, CD4+ and CD8+ T cells were separately sorted from peripheral blood.

The origin of this receptor is an adult with an advanced solid tumor such as melanoma, head and neck, liver or kidney cancer. The rearrangement joined TRBV6-5 to TRBJ2-3, and the D gene may be TRBD2, 5 bases matching. The material was CD4+ or CD8+ T cells sorted from blood, obtained in a trial of the OX40 agonist ivuxolimab. The DNA sequence reads TGTGCCAGCAGTTTGACTATCCTTACGCAGTATTTT. This gives the protein CASSLTILTQYF.